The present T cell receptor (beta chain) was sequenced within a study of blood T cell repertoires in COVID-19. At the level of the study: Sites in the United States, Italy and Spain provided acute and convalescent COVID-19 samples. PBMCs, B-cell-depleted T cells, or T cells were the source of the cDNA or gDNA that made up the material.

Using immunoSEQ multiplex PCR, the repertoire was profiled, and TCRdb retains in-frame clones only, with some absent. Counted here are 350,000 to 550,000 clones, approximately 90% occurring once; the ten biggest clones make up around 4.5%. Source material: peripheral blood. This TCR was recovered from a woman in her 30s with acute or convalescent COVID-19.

CDR3 coding DNA: TGTGCCAGCAGCTTGGACAGGCCGGACGAGCAGTACTTC. It translates to CASSLDRPDEQYF. This chain links TRBV6-5 with TRBJ2-7; 7 bases match TRBD1. Losses at the gene ends were 6 bases for V and 5 bases for J; bases not matched to a gene: 7. Germline CDR1 reads MNHEY; CDR2 reads SVGAGI. The CDR3 length is 13 residues.